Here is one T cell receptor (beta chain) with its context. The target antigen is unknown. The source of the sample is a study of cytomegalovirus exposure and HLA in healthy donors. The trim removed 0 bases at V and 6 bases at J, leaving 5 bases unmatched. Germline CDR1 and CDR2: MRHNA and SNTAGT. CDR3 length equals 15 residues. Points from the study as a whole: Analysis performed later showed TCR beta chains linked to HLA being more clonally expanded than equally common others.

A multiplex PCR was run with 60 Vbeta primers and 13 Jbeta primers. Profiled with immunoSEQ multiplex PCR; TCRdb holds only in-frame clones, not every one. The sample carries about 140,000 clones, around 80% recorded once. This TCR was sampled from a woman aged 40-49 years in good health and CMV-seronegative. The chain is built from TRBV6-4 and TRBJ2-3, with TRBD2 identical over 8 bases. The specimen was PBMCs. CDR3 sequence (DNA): TGTGCCAGCAGTGACTCGCTCGGGGGGGTTGATACGCAGTATTTT. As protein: CASSDSLGGVDTQYF.